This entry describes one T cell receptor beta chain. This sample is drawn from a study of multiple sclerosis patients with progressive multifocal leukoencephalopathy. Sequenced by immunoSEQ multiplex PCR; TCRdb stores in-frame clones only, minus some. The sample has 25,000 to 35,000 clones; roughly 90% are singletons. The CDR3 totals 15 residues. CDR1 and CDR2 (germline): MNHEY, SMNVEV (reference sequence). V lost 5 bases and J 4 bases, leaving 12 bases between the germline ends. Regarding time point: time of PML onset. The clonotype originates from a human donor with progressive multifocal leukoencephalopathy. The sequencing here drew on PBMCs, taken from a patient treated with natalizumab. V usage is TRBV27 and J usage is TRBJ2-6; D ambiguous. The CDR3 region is CASSPYGVGANVLTF. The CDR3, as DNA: TGTGCCAGCAGTCCCTATGGGGTAGGGGCCAACGTCCTGACTTTC.